These T cell receptor beta chains were read from a single sample in a study of shared clonotypes between healthy human individuals. The assay was immunoSEQ multiplex PCR, and TCRdb's table has in-frame clones only and misses some. This sample has more than 550,000 clones; about 90% occur once, and the top ten carry about 34%. The sample comprised memory CD8+ T cells from PBMCs. The receptors derive from a man between 18 and 35 years old in good health. Some clones in this sample may be carry-over from other donors' samples. CDR3s include the opening cysteine and the closing phenylalanine or tryptophan. The order of the fields is D gene, J gene, clone size, V gene, CDR3 DNA, CDR3 protein. The D gene is left open where the match is weak. Only part of the rows carry a size: once, few, many, or a class if the clone is expanded.

TRBD1,TRBJ2-3,NA,TRBV19,TGTGCCAGTAGTACAGGACAGGGGGCAGATACGCAGTATTTT,CASSTGQGADTQYF
NA,TRBJ2-7,once,TRBV7-9,TGTGCCAGCAGCTTAGGTGGGTTGGGGACAATCTACGAGCAGTACTTC,CASSLGGLGTIYEQYF
TRBD1,TRBJ1-5,NA,TRBV27,TGTGCCAGCAGGGGACAGGGAAGCAATCCGCCCCAGCATTTT,CASRGQGSNPPQHF
NA,TRBJ2-7,NA,TRBV11-2,TGTGCCAGCGCGGGCGGCGGGGACCCCTACGAGCAGTACTTC,CASAGGGDPYEQYF
NA,TRBJ1-2,NA,TRBV19,TGTGCCAGTAGTATTTACACTAACTATGGCTACACCTTC,CASSIYTNYGYTF
NA,TRBJ1-2,NA,TRBV13,TGTGCCAGCAGCACAAACAGGTTGGGCTATGGCTACACCTTC,CASSTNRLGYGYTF
NA,TRBJ2-5,NA,TRBV10-3,TGTGCCATCAGTGACTTCAAAGAGACCCAGTACTTC,CAISDFKETQYF
NA,TRBJ1-1,NA,TRBV27,TGTGCCAGCAGTTTAGCCCGGGGTGGGACTGAAGCTTTCTTT,CASSLARGGTEAFF
NA,TRBJ2-3,NA,TRBV18,TGTGCCAGCTCACAATCGGACAGGGAGGGGTACGCGCAGTATTTT,CASSQSDREGYAQYF
NA,TRBJ1-5,few,TRBV5-6,TGTGCCAGCAGCCTGCAGGAGGGCTGGGATCAGCCCCAGCATTTT,CASSLQEGWDQPQHF
NA,TRBJ2-1,NA,TRBV29-1,TGCAGCGTTGCTATCAGCGGAGCGTTCTACAATGAGCAGTTCTTC,CSVAISGAFYNEQFF
NA,TRBJ1-2,NA,TRBV4-1,TGCGCCAGCAGCCCCGGGGGGGCAGTGGCGACCTATGGCTACACCTTC,CASSPGGAVATYGYTF
NA,TRBJ1-1,NA,TRBV28,TGTGCCAGCAGCTCCCCCGAAGAGGCAAACACTGAAGCTTTCTTT,CASSSPEEANTEAFF
NA,TRBJ1-1,NA,TRBV11-2,TGTGCCAGCAGCTTAGATCGGTGGGGCGGGAACACTGAAGCTTTCTTT,CASSLDRWGGNTEAFF
TRBD1,TRBJ2-7,NA,TRBV6-1,TGTGCCAGCAGTAGACAGGGATACTACGAGCAGTACTTC,CASSRQGYYEQYF
NA,TRBJ2-3,NA,TRBV25-1,TGTGCCAGCAGTGACGGCCTAAGGGCCCCACCAGATACGCAGTATTTT,CASSDGLRAPPDTQYF
NA,TRBJ2-3,NA,TRBV6-1,TGTGCCAGCAGTGAAGCGCGCAGTAGCAGATTTAGCACAGATACGCAGTATTTT,CASSEARSSRFSTDTQYF
NA,TRBJ1-1,NA,TRBV15,TGTGCCACCAGCAGCGCAGGGGTTCTCACTGAAGCTTTCTTT,CATSSAGVLTEAFF
TRBD2,TRBJ2-1,NA,TRBV10-1,TGCGCCACCAGCGGGGGGTACAATGAGCAGTTCTTC,CATSGGYNEQFF
NA,TRBJ2-3,NA,TRBV25-1,TGTGCCAGCAGTGAAGTAGGCGCGGTCACAGATACGCAGTATTTT,CASSEVGAVTDTQYF
TRBD1,TRBJ1-5,NA,TRBV6-5,TGTGCCAGCAGTTACCAGGGGGGAGGGCAGCCCCAGCATTTT,CASSYQGGGQPQHF
NA,TRBJ1-5,few,TRBV5-6,TGTGCCAGCAGCTTAGGGGACAATCAGCCCCAGCATTTT,CASSLGDNQPQHF
NA,TRBJ2-5,NA,TRBV4-1,TGCGCCAGCAGCCCGACGACAGGGAGGAAGGGAGAGACCCAGTACTTC,CASSPTTGRKGETQYF
NA,TRBJ2-3,NA,TRBV28,TGTGCCAGCAGTTTACTGGGACCCCCGGAGTATTTT,CASSLLGPPEYF
TRBD1,TRBJ2-7,once,TRBV5-1,TGCGCCAGCAGCATTGGGGACAGCTACGAGCAGTACTTC,CASSIGDSYEQYF
NA,TRBJ2-5,NA,TRBV5-6,TGTGCCAGCAGCTTGGCCGGGGCTGGAATAGAGACCCAGTACTTC,CASSLAGAGIETQYF
TRBD2,TRBJ2-5,NA,TRBV19,TGTGCCAGTAGTCCCCGGTCGGCTAGCGGAATGACGACCCAGTACTTC,CASSPRSASGMTTQYF
TRBD2,TRBJ2-1,NA,TRBV7-2,TGTGCCAGCCACTGGGGAGGGACCTACAATGAGCAGTTCTTC,CASHWGGTYNEQFF
TRBD1,TRBJ2-1,NA,TRBV2,TGTGCCAGCAGAAAACTTGGGGACAGGGCGCCCTATCAAAGGCAGTTCTTC,CASRKLGDRAPYQRQFF
TRBD2,TRBJ2-2,NA,TRBV9,TGTGCCAGCAGCGCGAGCCTAGCGGGAGGTTGGACCGGGGAGCTGTTTTTT,CASSASLAGGWTGELFF
TRBD1,TRBJ2-7,NA,TRBV27,TGTGCCAGCAGTTTATCGTCCGGGACAGGGGACTACGAGCAGTACTTC,CASSLSSGTGDYEQYF
NA,TRBJ2-7,NA,TRBV10-1,TGCGCCAGCAGTCCAATGGACCAGGGGTACGAGCAGTACTTC,CASSPMDQGYEQYF
TRBD2,TRBJ2-3,NA,TRBV5-6,TGTGCCAGCAGCACCCTGTCGGGGGGGCGAACAGATACGCAGTATTTT,CASSTLSGGRTDTQYF
NA,TRBJ1-2,NA,TRBV7-3,TGTGCCAGCAGCTCCCCGGACAGTCCTACTGACTACACCTTC,CASSSPDSPTDYTF
NA,TRBJ1-2,few,TRBV5-4,TGTGCCAGCAGCTTGGTTGGGGGGTTTAACTATGGCTACACCTTC,CASSLVGGFNYGYTF
NA,TRBJ2-6,NA,TRBV5-5,TGTGCCAGCAGCTCCTTCGCGACATCTGGTATCAGCTCTGGGGCCAACGTCCTGACTTTC,CASSSFATSGISSGANVLTF
NA,TRBJ1-2,NA,TRBV28,TGTGCCAGCAGTTTATTGGGGCAGGGCTATGGCTACACCTTC,CASSLLGQGYGYTF
NA,TRBJ2-2,NA,TRBV4-3,TGCGCCAGCAGCCAAGCCCCGGCTAGCAACACCGGGGAGCTGTTTTTT,CASSQAPASNTGELFF
NA,TRBJ2-7,NA,TRBV7-9,TGTGCCAGCAGCTCCGCCCTCGAGGGGGGCCCCTACGAGCAGTACTTC,CASSSALEGGPYEQYF
TRBD2,TRBJ2-2,once,TRBV5-1,TGCGCCAGCAGCCCGGCCACTAGCGGGACGAACACCGGGGAGCTGTTTTTT,CASSPATSGTNTGELFF
NA,TRBJ2-1,NA,TRBV27,TGTGCCAGCAGTTTCAAGAGCTCCTACAATGAGCAGTTCTTC,CASSFKSSYNEQFF
NA,TRBJ1-4,NA,TRBV6-6,TGTGCCAGCAGTTATGGGGTGGAAGGTGAAAAACTGTTTTTT,CASSYGVEGEKLFF
TRBD1,TRBJ2-7,NA,TRBV29-1,TGCAGCGTTGAAGGAGGGGACAGCGACTACGAGCAGTACTTC,CSVEGGDSDYEQYF
NA,TRBJ2-7,NA,TRBV28,TGTGCCAGCAGTTTACCCTCGAGGGCCCTGCCTTACGAGCAGTACTTC,CASSLPSRALPYEQYF
NA,TRBJ2-6,NA,TRBV7-9,TGTGCCAGCAGCGGCACTAGGCAAAGGGGACCCGGGGCCAACGTCCTGACTTTC,CASSGTRQRGPGANVLTF
NA,TRBJ2-2,once,TRBV5-6,TGTGCCAGCAGCCTGGGTCCCGGGGAGCTGTTTTTT,CASSLGPGELFF
TRBD2,TRBJ2-1,once,TRBV29-1,TGCAGCGTTGATCCAACTAGCGGGGGCCACAATGAGCAGTTCTTC,CSVDPTSGGHNEQFF
NA,TRBJ1-1,NA,TRBV5-1,TGCGCCAGCCCATTTCCCAGGGCAGCCCGGAGAGAAACTGAAGCTTTCTTT,CASPFPRAARRETEAFF
NA,TRBJ2-1,NA,TRBV7-9,TGTGCCAGCAGCTTAGTTACCACCTACAATGAGCAGTTCTTC,CASSLVTTYNEQFF
NA,TRBJ1-5,NA,TRBV7-8,TGTGCCAGCAGCTTAGAACGGGGGGTACAGCCCCAGCATTTT,CASSLERGVQPQHF
TRBD2,TRBJ2-7,once,TRBV11-2,TGTGCCAGCAGCTTCACCCCTAGCGGGGCCCACTACGAGCAGTACTTC,CASSFTPSGAHYEQYF
NA,TRBJ2-3,NA,TRBV7-2,TGTGCCAGCAGCTTAGCCACACGCCCCACAGATACGCAGTATTTT,CASSLATRPTDTQYF
NA,TRBJ1-3,NA,TRBV7-2,TGTGCCAGCAGCCCCCTAACGGCGGGAAACACCATATATTTT,CASSPLTAGNTIYF